The clone carrying this T cell receptor (beta chain) has only a few counts. This record belongs to a study of T cells in Graves' hyperthyroidism and ophthalmopathy. Amplified TCR beta CDR3 regions came from RNA transcripts. The HTBI primer set drove a first-round RT-PCR of the TCR CDR3. TCRdb analysed the multiplex PCR reads with MiXCR anew, one entry per CDR3 protein. The sample contains hundreds of thousands of distinct CDR3 sequences, 11% to 15% of which appear only once. Sequenced sample: blood. This TCR was recovered from a young woman with Graves' hyperthyroidism.

CDR3 coding DNA: TGTGCCAGCAGCGCGGGGCGGCATAATATGGGTGAAAAACTGTTTTTT. Amino acid sequence: CASSAGRHNMGEKLFF. The chain employs TRBV9 and TRBJ1-4; D might be TRBD1 (5 bases). The CDR3 length is 16 residues. Looked up from germline, CDR1 is SGDLS and CDR2 is YYNGEE. V lost 3 bases to trimming and J lost 7 bases, with 19 bases between them.